This TCR beta chain comes out of a study of human T cells and chemical hapten exposure. The CDR3 length is 15 residues. The germline V and J ends were trimmed by 1 base and 7 bases, with 11 bases remaining between them. The germline V gene encodes CDR1 SGHDN and CDR2 FVKESK. The sample's time point: patch test 2, 6 weeks after DPC sensitization. Treatment given: therapeutic diphenylcyclopropenone sensitization with weekly scalp DPC. Every donor had alopecia and was 18 to 70 years old; all were suitable for DPC. The sample holds many counts of this clonotype. TCRdb passed the RACE reads through MiXCR, listing each CDR3 protein once. The top ten clones hold under 2.5% of a sample with more than 85,000 distinct CDR3 sequences, about 11% of them seen once.

The sample here was whole blood, taken in connection with sensitization to the hapten diphenylcyclopropenone (DPC). This sequence originates from a man between 40 and 49 years old with alopecia areata. Some clones in this sample may be carry-over from other donors' samples. The V gene is TRBV14, the J gene TRBJ1-6; no clear D. CDR3 in DNA: TGTGCCAGCAGCCAAGGAAGGTCCGGCAATTCACCCCTCCACTTT. It yields the protein CASSQGRSGNSPLHF.